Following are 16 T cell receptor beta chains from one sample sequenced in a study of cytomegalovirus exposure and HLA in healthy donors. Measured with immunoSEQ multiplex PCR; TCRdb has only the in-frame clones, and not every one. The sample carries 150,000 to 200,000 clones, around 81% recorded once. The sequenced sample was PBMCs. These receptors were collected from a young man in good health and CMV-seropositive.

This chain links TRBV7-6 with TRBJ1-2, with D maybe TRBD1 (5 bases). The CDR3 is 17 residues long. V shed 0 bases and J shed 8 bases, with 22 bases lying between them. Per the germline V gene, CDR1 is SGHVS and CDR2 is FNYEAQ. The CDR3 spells CASSLASLGGGAGGYTF. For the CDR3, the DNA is TGTGCCAGCAGCTTAGCGTCCTTAGGCGGGGGTGCCGGCGGCTACACCTTC.

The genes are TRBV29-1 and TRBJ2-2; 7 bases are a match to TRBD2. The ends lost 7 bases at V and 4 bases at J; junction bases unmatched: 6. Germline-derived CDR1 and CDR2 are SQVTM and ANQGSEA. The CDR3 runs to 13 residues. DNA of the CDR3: TGCAGCGCCCCTTGGGGGGGCACCGGGGAGCTGTTTTTT. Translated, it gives CSAPWGGTGELFF.

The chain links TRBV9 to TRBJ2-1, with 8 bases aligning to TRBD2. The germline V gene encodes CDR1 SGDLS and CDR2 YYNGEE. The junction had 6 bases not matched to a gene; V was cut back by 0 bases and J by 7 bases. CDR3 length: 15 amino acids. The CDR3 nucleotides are TGTGCCAGCAGCGTAGACGGGGGGGCAAGGAATGAGCAGTTCTTC. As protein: CASSVDGGARNEQFF. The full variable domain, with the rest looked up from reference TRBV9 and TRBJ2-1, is DSGVTQTPKHLITATGQRVTLRCSPRSGDLSVYWYQQSLDQGLQFLIQYYNGEERAKGNILERFSAQQFPDLHSELNLSSLELGDSALYFCASSVDGGARNEQFFGPGTRLTVL.

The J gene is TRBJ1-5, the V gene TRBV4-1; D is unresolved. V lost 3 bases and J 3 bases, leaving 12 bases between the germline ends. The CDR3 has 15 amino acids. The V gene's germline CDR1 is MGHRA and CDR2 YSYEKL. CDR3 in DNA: TGCGCCAGCAGCCATCGGGGTACTCTCAATCAGCCCCAGCATTTT. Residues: CASSHRGTLNQPQHF.

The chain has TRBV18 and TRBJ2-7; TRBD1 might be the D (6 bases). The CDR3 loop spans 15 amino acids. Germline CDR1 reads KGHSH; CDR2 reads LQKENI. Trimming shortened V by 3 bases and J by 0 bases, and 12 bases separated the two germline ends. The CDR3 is CASSPRGLSSYEQYF. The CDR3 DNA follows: TGTGCCAGCTCACCCAGGGGCTTGAGCTCCTACGAGCAGTACTTC.

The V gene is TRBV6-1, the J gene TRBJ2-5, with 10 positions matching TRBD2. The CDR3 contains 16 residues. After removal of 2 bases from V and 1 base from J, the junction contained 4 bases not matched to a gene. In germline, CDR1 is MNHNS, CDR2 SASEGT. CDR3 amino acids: CASSERLAGTQETQYF. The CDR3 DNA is TGTGCCAGCAGTGAACGACTAGCGGGCACCCAAGAGACCCAGTACTTC.

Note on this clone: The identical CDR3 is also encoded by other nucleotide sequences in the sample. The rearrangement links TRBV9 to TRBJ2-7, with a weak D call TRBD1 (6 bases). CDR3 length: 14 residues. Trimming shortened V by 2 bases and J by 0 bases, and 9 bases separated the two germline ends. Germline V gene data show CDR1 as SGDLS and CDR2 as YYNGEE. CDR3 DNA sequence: TGTGCCAGCAGCGTCGTGGACAGCTCCTACGAGCAGTACTTC. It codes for CASSVVDSSYEQYF.

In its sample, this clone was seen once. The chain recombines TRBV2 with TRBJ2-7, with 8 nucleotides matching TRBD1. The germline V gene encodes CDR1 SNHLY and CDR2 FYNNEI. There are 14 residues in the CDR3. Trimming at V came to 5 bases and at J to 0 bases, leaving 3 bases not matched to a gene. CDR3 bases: TGTGCCAGCAGTCGCAGGGGGCCCTCCTACGAGCAGTACTTC. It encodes CASSRRGPSYEQYF.

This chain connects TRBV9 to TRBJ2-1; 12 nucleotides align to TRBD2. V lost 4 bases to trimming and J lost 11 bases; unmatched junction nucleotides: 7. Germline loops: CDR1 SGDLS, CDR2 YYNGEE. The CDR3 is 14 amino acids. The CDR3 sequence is CASSRGLAGPQQFF. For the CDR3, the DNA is TGTGCCAGCAGCCGGGGACTAGCGGGTCCCCAGCAGTTCTTC.

CDR3 protein: CASSAEGANYGYTF. The CDR3 region has the DNA TGTGCCAGCAGCGCCGAGGGGGCTAACTATGGCTACACCTTC. The rearrangement uses TRBV7-9 and TRBJ1-2, with D tentatively TRBD1 (6 bases). Trimming removed 5 bases at V and 0 bases at J, with 10 bases between. Germline V gene lookup returns CDR1 SEHNR and CDR2 FQNEAQ (reference sequence). The CDR3 contains 14 residues.

The CDR3 DNA is TGCGCCAGCAGCTTAGCGGGGGCCATCTACGAGCAGTACTTC. Residues: CASSLAGAIYEQYF. The rearrangement joins TRBV5-1 to TRBJ2-7; TRBD2 agrees at 8 bases. Germline V gene data show CDR1 as SGHRS and CDR2 as YFSETQ. V gave up 2 bases and J gave up 3 bases; unmatched junction bases: 4. The CDR3 length is 14 residues.

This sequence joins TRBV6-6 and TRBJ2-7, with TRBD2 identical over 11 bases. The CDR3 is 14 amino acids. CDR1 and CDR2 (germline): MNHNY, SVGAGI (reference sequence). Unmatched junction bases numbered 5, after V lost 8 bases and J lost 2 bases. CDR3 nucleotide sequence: TGTGCCAGCTTACTAGCGGGGGACCCCTACGAGCAGTACTTC. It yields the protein CASLLAGDPYEQYF.

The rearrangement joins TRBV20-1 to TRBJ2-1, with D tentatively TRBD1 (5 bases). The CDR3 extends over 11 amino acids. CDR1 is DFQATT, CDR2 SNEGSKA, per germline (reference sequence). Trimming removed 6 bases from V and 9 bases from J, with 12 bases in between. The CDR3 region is CSAKRGREQFF. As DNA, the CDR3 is TGCAGTGCCAAAAGGGGTCGTGAGCAGTTCTTC.

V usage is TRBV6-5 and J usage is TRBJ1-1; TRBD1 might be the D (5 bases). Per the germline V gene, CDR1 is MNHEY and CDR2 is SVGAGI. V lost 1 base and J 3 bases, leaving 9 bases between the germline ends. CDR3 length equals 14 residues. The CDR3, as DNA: TGTGCCAGCAGTTACTTGGGCAGGGACACTGAAGCTTTCTTT. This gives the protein CASSYLGRDTEAFF.

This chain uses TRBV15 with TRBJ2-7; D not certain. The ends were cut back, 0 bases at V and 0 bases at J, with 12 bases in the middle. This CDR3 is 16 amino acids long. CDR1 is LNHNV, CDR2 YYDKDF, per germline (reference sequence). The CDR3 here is CATSRDRTEFSYEQYF. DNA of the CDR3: TGTGCCACCAGCAGAGATAGAACAGAGTTCTCCTACGAGCAGTACTTC.

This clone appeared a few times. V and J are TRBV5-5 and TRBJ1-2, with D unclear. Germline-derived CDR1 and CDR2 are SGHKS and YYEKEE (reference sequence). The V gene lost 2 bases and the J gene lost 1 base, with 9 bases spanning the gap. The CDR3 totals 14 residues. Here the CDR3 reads CASSFGGFNYGYTF. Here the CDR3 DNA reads TGTGCCAGCAGCTTTGGAGGATTTAACTATGGCTACACCTTC. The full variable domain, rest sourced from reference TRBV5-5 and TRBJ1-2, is DAGVTQSPTHLIKTRGQQVTLRCSPISGHKSVSWYQQVLGQGPQFIFQYYEKEERGRGNFPDRFSARQFPNYSSELNVNALLLGDSALYLCASSFGGFNYGYTFGSGTRLTVV.